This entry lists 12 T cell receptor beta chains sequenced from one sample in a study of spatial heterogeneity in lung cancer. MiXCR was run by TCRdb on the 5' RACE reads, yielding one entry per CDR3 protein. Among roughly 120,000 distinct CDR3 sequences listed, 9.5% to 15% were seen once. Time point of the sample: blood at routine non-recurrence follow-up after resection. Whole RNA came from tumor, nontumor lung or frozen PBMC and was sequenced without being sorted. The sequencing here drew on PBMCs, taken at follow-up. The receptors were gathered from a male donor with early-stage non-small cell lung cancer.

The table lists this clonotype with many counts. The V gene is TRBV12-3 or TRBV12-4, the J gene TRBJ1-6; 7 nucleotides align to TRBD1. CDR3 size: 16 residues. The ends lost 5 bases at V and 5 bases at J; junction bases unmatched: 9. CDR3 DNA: TGTGCCAGCAGTCGGGCAGGGGGTTCGCATAATTCACCCCTCCACTTT. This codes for CASSRAGGSHNSPLHF.

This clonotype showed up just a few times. The CDR3 here is CAISGPGQGAAEAFF. As DNA, the CDR3 is TGTGCCATCAGTGGGCCGGGACAGGGTGCCGCTGAAGCTTTCTTT. This sequence joins TRBV10-3 and TRBJ1-1; 9 nucleotides align to TRBD1. The CDR3 has 15 amino acids. Germline trimming cut 4 bases from V and 6 bases from J; bases unmatched to any gene: 9. Germline assignment: CDR1 ENHRY and CDR2 SYGVKD.

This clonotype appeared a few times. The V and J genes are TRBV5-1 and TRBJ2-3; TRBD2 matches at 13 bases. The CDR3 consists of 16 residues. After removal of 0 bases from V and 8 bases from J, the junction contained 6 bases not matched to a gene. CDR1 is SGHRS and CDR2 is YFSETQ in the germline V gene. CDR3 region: CASSLAPGLAGTTQYF. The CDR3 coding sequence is TGCGCCAGCAGCTTGGCCCCGGGACTAGCGGGGACTACGCAGTATTTT.

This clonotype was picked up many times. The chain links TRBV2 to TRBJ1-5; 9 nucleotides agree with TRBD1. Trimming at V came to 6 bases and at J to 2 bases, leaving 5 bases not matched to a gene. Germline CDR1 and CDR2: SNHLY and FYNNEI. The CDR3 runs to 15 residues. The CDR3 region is CASRRQGDGNQPQHF. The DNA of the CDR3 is TGTGCCAGCAGACGACAGGGGGACGGCAATCAGCCCCAGCATTTT. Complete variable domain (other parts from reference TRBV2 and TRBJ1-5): EPEVTQTPSHQVTQMGQEVILRCVPISNHLYFYWYRQILGQKVEFLVSFYNNEISEKSEIFDDQFSVERPDGSNFTLKIRSTKLEDSAMYFCASRRQGDGNQPQHFGDGTRLSIL.

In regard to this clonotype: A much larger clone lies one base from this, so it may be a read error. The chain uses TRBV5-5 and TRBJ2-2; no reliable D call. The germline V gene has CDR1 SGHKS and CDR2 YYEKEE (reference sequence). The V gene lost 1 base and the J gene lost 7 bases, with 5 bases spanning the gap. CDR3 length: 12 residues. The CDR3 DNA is TGTGCCAGCAGCTTGATGATCGGGGAGCTGTTTTTT. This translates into CASSLMIGELFF.

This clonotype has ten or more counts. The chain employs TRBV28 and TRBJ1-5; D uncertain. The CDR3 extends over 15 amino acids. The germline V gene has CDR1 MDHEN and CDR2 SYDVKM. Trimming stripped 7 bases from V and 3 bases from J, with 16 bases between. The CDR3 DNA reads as TGTGCCAGCATCCCCGTGGGCCTCGACAATCAGCCCCAGCATTTT. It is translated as CASIPVGLDNQPQHF.

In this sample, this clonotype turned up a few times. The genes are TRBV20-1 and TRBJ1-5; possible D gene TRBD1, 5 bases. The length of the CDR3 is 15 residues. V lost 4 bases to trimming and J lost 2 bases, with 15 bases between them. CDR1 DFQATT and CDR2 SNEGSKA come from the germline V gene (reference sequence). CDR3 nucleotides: TGCAGTGCTACTTCGAGGGGCTCTGGCAATCAGCCCCAGCATTTT. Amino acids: CSATSRGSGNQPQHF.

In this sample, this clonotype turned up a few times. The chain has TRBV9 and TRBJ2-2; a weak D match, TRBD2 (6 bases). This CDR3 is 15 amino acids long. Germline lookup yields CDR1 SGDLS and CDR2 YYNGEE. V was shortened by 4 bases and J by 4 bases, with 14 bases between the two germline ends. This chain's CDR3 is CASSQRAGLTGELFF. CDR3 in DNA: TGTGCCAGCAGCCAGCGGGCAGGGCTCACCGGGGAGCTGTTTTTT.

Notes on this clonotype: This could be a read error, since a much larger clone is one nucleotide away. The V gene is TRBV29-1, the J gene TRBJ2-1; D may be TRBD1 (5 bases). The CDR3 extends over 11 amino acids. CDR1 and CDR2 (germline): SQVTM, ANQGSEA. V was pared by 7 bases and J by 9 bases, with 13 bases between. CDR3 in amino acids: CSARGASEQFF. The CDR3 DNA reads TGCAGCGCCCGTGGGGCGTCTGAGCAGTTCTTC.

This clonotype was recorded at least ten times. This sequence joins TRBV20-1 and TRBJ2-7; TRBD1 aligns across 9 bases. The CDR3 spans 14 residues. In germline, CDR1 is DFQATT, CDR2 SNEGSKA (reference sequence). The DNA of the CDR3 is TGCAGAGACCCCACAGGGGGCGTCGACTACGAGCAGTACTTC. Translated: CRDPTGGVDYEQYF.

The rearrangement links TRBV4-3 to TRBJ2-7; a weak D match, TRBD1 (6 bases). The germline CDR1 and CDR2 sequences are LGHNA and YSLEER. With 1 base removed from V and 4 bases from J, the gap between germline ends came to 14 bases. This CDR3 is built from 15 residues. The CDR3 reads CASSQGATGTYEQYF. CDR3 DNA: TGCGCCAGCAGCCAAGGGGCCACAGGGACGTACGAGCAGTACTTC.

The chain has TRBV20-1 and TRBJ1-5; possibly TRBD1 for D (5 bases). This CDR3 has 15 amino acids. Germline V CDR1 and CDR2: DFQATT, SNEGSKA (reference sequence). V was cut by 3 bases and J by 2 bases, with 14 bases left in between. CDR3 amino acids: CSASVPGLGNQPQHF. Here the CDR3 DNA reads TGCAGTGCTAGCGTCCCGGGACTGGGCAATCAGCCCCAGCATTTT.